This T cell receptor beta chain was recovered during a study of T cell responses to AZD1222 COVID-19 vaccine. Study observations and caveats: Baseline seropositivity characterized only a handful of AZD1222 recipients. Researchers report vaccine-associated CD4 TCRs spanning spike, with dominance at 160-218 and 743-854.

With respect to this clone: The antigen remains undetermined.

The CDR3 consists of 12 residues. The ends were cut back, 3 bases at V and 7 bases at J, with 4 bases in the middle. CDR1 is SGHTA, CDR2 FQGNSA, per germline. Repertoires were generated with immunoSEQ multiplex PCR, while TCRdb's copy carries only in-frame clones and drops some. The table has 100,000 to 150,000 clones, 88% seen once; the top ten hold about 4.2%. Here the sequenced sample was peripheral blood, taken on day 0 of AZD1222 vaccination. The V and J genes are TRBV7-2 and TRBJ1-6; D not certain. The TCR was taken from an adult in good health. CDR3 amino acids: CASSFLNSPLHF. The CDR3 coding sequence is TGTGCCAGCAGCTTTTTGAATTCACCCCTCCACTTT. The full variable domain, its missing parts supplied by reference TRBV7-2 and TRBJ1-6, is GAGVSQSPSNKVTEKGKDVELRCDPISGHTALYWYRQSLGQGLEFLIYFQGNSAPDKSGLPSDRFSAERTGGSVSTLTIQRTQQEDSAVYLCASSFLNSPLHFGNGTRLTVT.